Sequencing of this TCR beta chain was carried out in a study of blood T cell repertoires in COVID-19. Background on the study: Specimens from acute and convalescent COVID-19 originated in the United States, Italy and Spain.

The table came from immunoSEQ multiplex PCR; TCRdb's copy has only in-frame clones and leaves some out. The sample carries 120,000 or so clones, approximately 83% recorded once. The clonotype was recovered from a woman aged 80 or older with acute or convalescent COVID-19. The sample consisted of peripheral blood.

The CDR3 nucleotides are TGTGCCAGCAGCCCTCTAATAGGACAGCGGGGGAACACTGAAGCTTTCTTT. Residues: CASSPLIGQRGNTEAFF. V and J are TRBV11-2 and TRBJ1-1, with a tentative D call TRBD1 (6 bases). CDR1 SGHAT and CDR2 FQNNGV come from the germline V gene. The CDR3 extends over 17 amino acids. Trimming pared 5 bases from V and 1 base from J, leaving 20 bases between.